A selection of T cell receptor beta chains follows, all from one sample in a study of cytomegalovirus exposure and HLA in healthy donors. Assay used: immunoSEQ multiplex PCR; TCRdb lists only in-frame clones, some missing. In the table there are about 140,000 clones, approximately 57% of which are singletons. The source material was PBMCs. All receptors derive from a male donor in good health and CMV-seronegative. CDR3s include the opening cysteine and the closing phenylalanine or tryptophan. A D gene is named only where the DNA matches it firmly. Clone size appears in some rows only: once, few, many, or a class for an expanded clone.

cdr3_aa: CASSAGRWPRGPGDDTQYF
cdr3_nt: TGCGCCAGCAGCGCCGGTCGGTGGCCGCGGGGGCCTGGAGACGATACGCAGTATTTT
d_call: -
clone_size: -
v_call: TRBV4-3
j_call: TRBJ2-3

cdr3_aa: CASSPQEVAGYNEQFF
cdr3_nt: TGTGCCAGTAGTCCCCAGGAGGTTGCCGGTTACAATGAGCAGTTCTTC
d_call: -
clone_size: once
v_call: TRBV19
j_call: TRBJ2-1

cdr3_aa: CASSLQGSYGYTF
cdr3_nt: TGTGCCAGTAGCCTACAGGGATCCTATGGCTACACCTTC
d_call: -
clone_size: -
v_call: TRBV19
j_call: TRBJ1-2

cdr3_aa: CASSPRHLAGAGTDTQYF
cdr3_nt: TGCGCCAGCAGCCCCCGACATCTAGCGGGGGCAGGCACAGATACGCAGTATTTT
d_call: TRBD2
clone_size: few
v_call: TRBV5-1
j_call: TRBJ2-3

cdr3_aa: CASHPYTGSSNQPQHF
cdr3_nt: TGTGCCAGTCACCCCTACACAGGGAGTAGCAATCAGCCCCAGCATTTT
d_call: -
clone_size: -
v_call: TRBV19
j_call: TRBJ1-5

cdr3_aa: CASSYSTTGRGYEQYF
cdr3_nt: TGTGCCAGCAGTTACTCGACAACAGGGCGAGGCTACGAGCAGTACTTC
d_call: -
clone_size: -
v_call: TRBV6-5
j_call: TRBJ2-7

cdr3_aa: CASVEYEQYF
cdr3_nt: TGTGCCAGCGTGGAGTACGAGCAGTACTTC
d_call: -
clone_size: -
v_call: TRBV6-1
j_call: TRBJ2-7

cdr3_aa: CASSGWGEAGELFF
cdr3_nt: TGTGCCAGCAGTGGGTGGGGGGAGGCCGGGGAGCTGTTTTTT
d_call: -
clone_size: -
v_call: TRBV27
j_call: TRBJ2-2

cdr3_aa: CASSLAPQSNQPQHF
cdr3_nt: TGCGCCAGCAGCTTGGCCCCGCAGTCCAATCAGCCCCAGCATTTT
d_call: -
clone_size: -
v_call: TRBV5-1
j_call: TRBJ1-5

cdr3_aa: CASSKDRVGYEQYF
cdr3_nt: TGCGCCAGCAGTAAGGACAGGGTGGGTTACGAGCAGTACTTC
d_call: TRBD1
clone_size: -
v_call: TRBV5-1
j_call: TRBJ2-7

cdr3_aa: CASSEWTGANTGELFF
cdr3_nt: TGCGCCAGCAGTGAATGGACAGGGGCAAACACCGGGGAGCTGTTTTTT
d_call: TRBD1
clone_size: -
v_call: TRBV10-1
j_call: TRBJ2-2

cdr3_aa: CASSVVLAGINEQFF
cdr3_nt: TGTGCCAGCAGCGTGGTACTAGCGGGGATCAATGAGCAGTTCTTC
d_call: TRBD2
clone_size: few
v_call: TRBV9
j_call: TRBJ2-1

cdr3_aa: CASSYRGDTQYF
cdr3_nt: TGTGCCAGCAGTTACCGGGGAGATACGCAGTATTTT
d_call: -
clone_size: -
v_call: TRBV6-5
j_call: TRBJ2-3

cdr3_aa: CASSPRPRIRPYNEQFF
cdr3_nt: TGTGCCAGCAGCCCTCGCCCCAGGATCCGGCCCTACAATGAGCAGTTCTTC
d_call: -
clone_size: -
v_call: TRBV7-9
j_call: TRBJ2-1

cdr3_aa: CASSARGAWGYTF
cdr3_nt: TGTGCCAGCAGTGCCCGGGGGGCATGGGGCTACACCTTC
d_call: -
clone_size: -
v_call: TRBV6-1
j_call: TRBJ1-2

cdr3_aa: CASSLALPDPGQETQYF
cdr3_nt: TGTGCCAGCAGCTTGGCACTTCCCGATCCCGGCCAAGAGACCCAGTACTTC
d_call: -
clone_size: -
v_call: TRBV5-6
j_call: TRBJ2-5

cdr3_aa: CASSQDPTTGGLNTQYF
cdr3_nt: TGCGCCAGCAGCCAAGATCCAACGACAGGGGGCCTGAATACGCAGTATTTT
d_call: TRBD1
clone_size: few
v_call: TRBV4-3
j_call: TRBJ2-3

cdr3_aa: CASREKLQSNQPQHF
cdr3_nt: TGTGCCAGCAGGGAAAAGCTACAGAGCAATCAGCCCCAGCATTTT
d_call: -
clone_size: -
v_call: TRBV5-4
j_call: TRBJ1-5

cdr3_aa: CAWGFRLQANEKLFF
cdr3_nt: TGTGCCTGGGGTTTTCGGTTGCAGGCTAATGAAAAACTGTTTTTT
d_call: -
clone_size: many
v_call: TRBV30
j_call: TRBJ1-4

cdr3_aa: CAWIGLHSVGNTIYF
cdr3_nt: TGTGCCTGGATTGGGCTGCACTCTGTCGGAAACACCATATATTTT
d_call: -
clone_size: -
v_call: TRBV30
j_call: TRBJ1-3

cdr3_aa: CASSSERGGAYEQYF
cdr3_nt: TGTGCCAGCAGCTCCGAGCGGGGGGGGGCCTACGAGCAGTACTTC
d_call: TRBD2
clone_size: few
v_call: TRBV7-2
j_call: TRBJ2-7

cdr3_aa: CASSVGGQKQFF
cdr3_nt: TGTGCCAGCAGCGTAGGGGGGCAAAAGCAGTTCTTC
d_call: -
clone_size: once
v_call: TRBV9
j_call: TRBJ2-1

cdr3_aa: CASSLPQGSYTF
cdr3_nt: TGTGCCAGCAGCTTACCACAGGGGAGCTACACCTTC
d_call: TRBD1
clone_size: -
v_call: TRBV5-4
j_call: TRBJ1-2

cdr3_aa: CASGSTGLNTEAFF
cdr3_nt: TGTGCCAGCGGCTCGACAGGGTTGAACACTGAAGCTTTCTTT
d_call: TRBD1
clone_size: -
v_call: TRBV6-1
j_call: TRBJ1-1

cdr3_aa: CASSPAWSGSNGELFF
cdr3_nt: TGTGCCAGCAGCCCGGCTTGGTCAGGGTCGAACGGGGAGCTGTTTTTT
d_call: -
clone_size: -
v_call: TRBV7-6
j_call: TRBJ2-2

cdr3_aa: CASSIGGRTNTEAFF
cdr3_nt: TGTGCCAGTAGTATAGGGGGCAGGACGAACACTGAAGCTTTCTTT
d_call: -
clone_size: -
v_call: TRBV19
j_call: TRBJ1-1

cdr3_aa: CASSVGAGGSGELFF
cdr3_nt: TGTGCCAGCAGCGTAGGGGCAGGGGGGTCCGGGGAGCTGTTTTTT
d_call: -
clone_size: few
v_call: TRBV9
j_call: TRBJ2-2

cdr3_aa: CASSHRTGYNEQFF
cdr3_nt: TGTGCCAGCAGCCACCGGACAGGGTACAATGAGCAGTTCTTC
d_call: TRBD1
clone_size: -
v_call: TRBV14
j_call: TRBJ2-1

cdr3_aa: CASDIRPGNQPQHF
cdr3_nt: TGCGCCAGCGACATACGTCCGGGCAATCAGCCCCAGCATTTT
d_call: -
clone_size: -
v_call: TRBV5-1
j_call: TRBJ1-5

cdr3_aa: CATGQGNSPLHF
cdr3_nt: TGTGCCACGGGACAGGGCAATTCACCCCTCCACTTT
d_call: TRBD1
clone_size: -
v_call: TRBV28
j_call: TRBJ1-6

cdr3_aa: CASSVGGQGYEQYF
cdr3_nt: TGTGCCAGCAGCGTAGGTGGCCAGGGCTACGAGCAGTACTTC
d_call: -
clone_size: -
v_call: TRBV9
j_call: TRBJ2-7

cdr3_aa: CASSSGTTDTQYF
cdr3_nt: TGTGCCAGCAGCTCTGGGACAACAGATACGCAGTATTTT
d_call: -
clone_size: -
v_call: TRBV5-4
j_call: TRBJ2-3